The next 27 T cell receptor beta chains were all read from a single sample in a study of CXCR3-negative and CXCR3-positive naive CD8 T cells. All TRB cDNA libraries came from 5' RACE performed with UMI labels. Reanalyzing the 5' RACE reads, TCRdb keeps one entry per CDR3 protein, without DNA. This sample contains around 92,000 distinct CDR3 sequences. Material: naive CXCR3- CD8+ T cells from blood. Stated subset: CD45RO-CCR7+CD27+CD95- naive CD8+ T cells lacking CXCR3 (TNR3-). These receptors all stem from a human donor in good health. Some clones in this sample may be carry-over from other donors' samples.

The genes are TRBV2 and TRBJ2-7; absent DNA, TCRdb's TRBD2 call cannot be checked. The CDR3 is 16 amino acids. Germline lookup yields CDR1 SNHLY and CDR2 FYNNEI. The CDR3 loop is CASSPSGGANFDEQYF. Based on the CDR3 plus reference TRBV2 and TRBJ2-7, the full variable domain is EPEVTQTPSHQVTQMGQEVILRCVPISNHLYFYWYRQILGQKVEFLVSFYNNEISEKSEIFDDQFSVERPDGSNFTLKIRSTKLEDSAMYFCASSPSGGANFDEQYFGPGTRLTVT.

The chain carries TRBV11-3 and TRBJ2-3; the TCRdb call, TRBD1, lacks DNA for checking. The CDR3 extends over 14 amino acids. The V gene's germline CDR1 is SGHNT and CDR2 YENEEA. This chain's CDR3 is CASSLSGPADTQYF.

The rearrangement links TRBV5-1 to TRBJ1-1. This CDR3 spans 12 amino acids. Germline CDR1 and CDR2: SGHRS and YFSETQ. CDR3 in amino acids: CASRGLNTEAFF.

The CDR3: CSVYVQGQGPMLNYNERFF. V usage is TRBV29-1 and J usage is TRBJ2-1; no DNA is available, so the TRBD1 call from TCRdb remains unchecked. Per germline, CDR1 SQVTM and CDR2 ANQGSEA. This CDR3 spans 19 amino acids.

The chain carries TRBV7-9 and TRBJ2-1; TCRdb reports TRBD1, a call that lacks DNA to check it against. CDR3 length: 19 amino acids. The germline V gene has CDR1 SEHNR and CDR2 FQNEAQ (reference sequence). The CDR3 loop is CASSLVAPSPRSSYNEQFF.

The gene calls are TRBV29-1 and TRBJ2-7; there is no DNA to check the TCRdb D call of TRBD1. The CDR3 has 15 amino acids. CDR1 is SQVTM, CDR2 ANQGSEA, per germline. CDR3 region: CSVRSDSRGSYEQYF.

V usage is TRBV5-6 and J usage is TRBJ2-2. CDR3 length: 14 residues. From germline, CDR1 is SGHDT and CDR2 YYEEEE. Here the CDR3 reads CASSLAADTGELFF.

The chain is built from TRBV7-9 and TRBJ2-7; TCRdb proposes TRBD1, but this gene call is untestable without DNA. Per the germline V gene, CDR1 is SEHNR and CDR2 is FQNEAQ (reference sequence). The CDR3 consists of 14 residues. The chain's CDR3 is CASSPTGAGDEQYF.

This chain's CDR3 is CSVAADSYEQYF. The gene calls are TRBV29-1 and TRBJ2-7. The CDR3 sequence is 12 residues long. Germline V gene sequence: CDR1 SQVTM, CDR2 ANQGSEA.

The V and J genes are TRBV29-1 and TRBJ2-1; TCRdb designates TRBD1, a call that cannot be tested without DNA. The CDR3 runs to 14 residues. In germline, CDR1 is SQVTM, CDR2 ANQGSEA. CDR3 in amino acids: CSVDGGASRTPWFF.

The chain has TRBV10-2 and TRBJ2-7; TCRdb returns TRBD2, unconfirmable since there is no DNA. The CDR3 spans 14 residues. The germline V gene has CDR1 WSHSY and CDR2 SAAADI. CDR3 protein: CASNLDFSSYEQYF.

The chain's CDR3 is CSVEVAGGPDEQFF. V gene TRBV29-1 combines with J gene TRBJ2-1; TCRdb returns TRBD2, unconfirmable since there is no DNA. The CDR3 has 14 amino acids. Germline V gene data show CDR1 as SQVTM and CDR2 as ANQGSEA.

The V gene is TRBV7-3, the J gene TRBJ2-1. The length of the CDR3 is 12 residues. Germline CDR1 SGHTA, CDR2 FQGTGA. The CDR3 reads CASSFAGNEQFF.

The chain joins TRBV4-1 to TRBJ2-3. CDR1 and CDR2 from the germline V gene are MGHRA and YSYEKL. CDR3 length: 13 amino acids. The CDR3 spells CASSRSITDTQYF.

CDR3 sequence: CASSQGPWVNEKLFF. The rearrangement joins TRBV14 to TRBJ1-4; the D call of TRBD1 rests on TCRdb alone, since no DNA is present to check it. This CDR3 contains 15 residues. Per the germline V gene, CDR1 is SGHDN and CDR2 is FVKESK. The full variable domain, its missing parts supplied by reference TRBV14 and TRBJ1-4, is EAGVTQFPSHSVIEKGQTVTLRCDPISGHDNLYWYRRVMGKEIKFLLHFVKESKQDESGMPNNRFLAERTGGTYSTLKVQPAELEDSGVYFCASSQGPWVNEKLFFGSGTQLSVL.

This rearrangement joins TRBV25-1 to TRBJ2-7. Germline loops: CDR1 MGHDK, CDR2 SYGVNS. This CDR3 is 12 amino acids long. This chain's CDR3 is CASSYLGYEQYF.

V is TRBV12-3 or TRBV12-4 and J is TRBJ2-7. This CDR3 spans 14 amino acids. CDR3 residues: CASSFGQSTYEQYF.

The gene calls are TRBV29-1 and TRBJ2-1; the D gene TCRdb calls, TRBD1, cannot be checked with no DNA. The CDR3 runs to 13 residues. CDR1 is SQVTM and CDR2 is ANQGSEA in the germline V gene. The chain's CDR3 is CSVVRAGGDEQFF.

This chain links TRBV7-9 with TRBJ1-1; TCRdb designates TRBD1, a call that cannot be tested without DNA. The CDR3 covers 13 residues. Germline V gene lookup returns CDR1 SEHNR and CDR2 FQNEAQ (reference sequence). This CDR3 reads CASSLSRTGEAFF.

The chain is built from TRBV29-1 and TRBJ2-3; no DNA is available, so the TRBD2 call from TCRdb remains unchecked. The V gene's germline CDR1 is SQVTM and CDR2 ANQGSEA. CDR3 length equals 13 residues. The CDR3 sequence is CSVLAGETDTQYF.

The CDR3 loop is CASSPRPGRVDGYTF. This chain uses TRBV7-9 with TRBJ1-2; TCRdb gives TRBD1 as the D gene, but with no DNA this cannot be confirmed. Germline CDR1 SEHNR, CDR2 FQNEAQ (reference sequence). There are 15 residues in the CDR3.

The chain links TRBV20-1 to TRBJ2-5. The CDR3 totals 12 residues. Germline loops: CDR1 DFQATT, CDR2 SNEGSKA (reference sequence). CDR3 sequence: CSAREGAETQYF.

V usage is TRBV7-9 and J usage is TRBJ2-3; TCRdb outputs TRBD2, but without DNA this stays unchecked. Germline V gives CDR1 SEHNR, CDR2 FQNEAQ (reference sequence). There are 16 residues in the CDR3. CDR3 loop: CASSLPSAGSTDTQYF.

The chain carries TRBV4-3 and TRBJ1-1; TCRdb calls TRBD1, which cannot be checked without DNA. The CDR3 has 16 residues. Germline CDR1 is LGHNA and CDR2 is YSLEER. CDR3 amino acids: CASSQVYDRAGTEAFF.

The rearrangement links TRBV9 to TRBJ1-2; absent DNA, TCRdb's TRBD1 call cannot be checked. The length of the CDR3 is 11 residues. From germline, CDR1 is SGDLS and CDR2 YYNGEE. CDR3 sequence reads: CASSAPKGYTF.

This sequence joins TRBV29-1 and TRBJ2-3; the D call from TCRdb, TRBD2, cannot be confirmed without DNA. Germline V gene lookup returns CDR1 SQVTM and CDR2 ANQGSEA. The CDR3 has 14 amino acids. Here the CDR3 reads CSFLGSGSADTQYF.

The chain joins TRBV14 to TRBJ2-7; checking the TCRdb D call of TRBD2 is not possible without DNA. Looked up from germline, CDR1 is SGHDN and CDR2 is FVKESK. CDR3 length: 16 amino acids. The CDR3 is CASSQEFLETTYEQYF.